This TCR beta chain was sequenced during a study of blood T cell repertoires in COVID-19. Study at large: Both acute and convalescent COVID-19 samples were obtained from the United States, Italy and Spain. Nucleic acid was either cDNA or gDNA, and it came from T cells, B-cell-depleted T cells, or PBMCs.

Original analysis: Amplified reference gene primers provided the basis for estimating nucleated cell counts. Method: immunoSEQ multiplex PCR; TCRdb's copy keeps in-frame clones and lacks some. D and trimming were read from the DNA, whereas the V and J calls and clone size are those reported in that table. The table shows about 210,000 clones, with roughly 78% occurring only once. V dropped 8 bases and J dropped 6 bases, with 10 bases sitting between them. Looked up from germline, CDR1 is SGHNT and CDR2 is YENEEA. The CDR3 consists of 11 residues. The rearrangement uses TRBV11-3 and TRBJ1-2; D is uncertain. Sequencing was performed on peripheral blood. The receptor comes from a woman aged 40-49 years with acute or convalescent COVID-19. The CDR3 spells CASPGRDGYTF. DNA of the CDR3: TGTGCCAGCCCCGGGAGGGATGGCTACACCTTC.